This T cell receptor (beta chain) was sequenced for a study of blood T cell repertoires in COVID-19. Sequencing used immunoSEQ multiplex PCR; TCRdb keeps in-frame clones, though not all of them. The repertoire holds some 87,000 clones, with more than 70% as singletons. This clone showed up just once. CDR1 and CDR2 from the germline V gene are LGHDT and YNNKEL (reference sequence). With 6 bases clipped from V and 2 bases from J, the junction kept 7 bases outside the gene matches. The CDR3 has 15 amino acids. The chain carries TRBV3-1 (or the pseudogene TRBV3-2) and TRBJ1-2; 9 bases are shared with TRBD1. This sequence originates from a human donor in a cohort sampled during active COVID-19. The specimen was peripheral blood. CDR3 amino acids: CASRKLGTGNYGYTF. The CDR3 DNA follows: TGTGCCAGCAGAAAGTTGGGGACAGGGAACTATGGCTACACCTTC.